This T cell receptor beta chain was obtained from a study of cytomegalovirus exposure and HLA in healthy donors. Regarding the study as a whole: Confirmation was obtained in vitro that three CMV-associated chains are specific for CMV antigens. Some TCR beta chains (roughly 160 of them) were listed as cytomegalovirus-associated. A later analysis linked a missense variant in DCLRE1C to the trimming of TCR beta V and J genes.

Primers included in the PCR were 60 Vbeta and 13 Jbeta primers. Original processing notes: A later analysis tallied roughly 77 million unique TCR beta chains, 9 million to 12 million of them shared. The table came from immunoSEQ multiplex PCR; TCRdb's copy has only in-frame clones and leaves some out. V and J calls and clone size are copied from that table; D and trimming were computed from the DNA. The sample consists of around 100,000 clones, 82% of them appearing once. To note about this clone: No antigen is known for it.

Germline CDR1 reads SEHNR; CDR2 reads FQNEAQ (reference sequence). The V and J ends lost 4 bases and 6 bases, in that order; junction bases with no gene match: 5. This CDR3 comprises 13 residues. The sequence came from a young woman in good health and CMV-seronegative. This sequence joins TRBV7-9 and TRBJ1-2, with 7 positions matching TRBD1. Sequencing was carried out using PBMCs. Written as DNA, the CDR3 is TGTGCCAGCAGCTCCCGGGACAGACATGGCTACACCTTC. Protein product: CASSSRDRHGYTF.